This TCR beta chain was recovered during a study of PD-1 blockade in classical Hodgkin lymphoma. Study information: Patients were treated with nivolumab at 3 mg/kg, and this was given intravenously every 2 weeks.

TCRdb's copy holds only in-frame clones and misses some; the assay was immunoSEQ multiplex PCR. The sample lists 27,000 or so clones; roughly 80% were seen once. All patients relapsed after autologous stem cell transplantation, and brentuximab vedotin exposure varied. It was by magnetic negative selection that CD4+ T cells were purified from thawed PBMCs. The sequencing used CD4+ T cells from blood, collected at baseline. This clonotype was obtained from a human donor with classical Hodgkin lymphoma.

The CDR3 loop is CASSLDGTGDETQYF. As DNA, the CDR3 is TGTGCCAGCAGCTTAGACGGGACAGGGGATGAGACCCAGTACTTC. This chain joins TRBV11-2 and TRBJ2-5; 10 bases align to TRBD1. The ends lost 0 bases at V and 5 bases at J; junction bases unmatched: 3. The CDR3 contains 15 residues. In germline, CDR1 is SGHAT, CDR2 FQNNGV.